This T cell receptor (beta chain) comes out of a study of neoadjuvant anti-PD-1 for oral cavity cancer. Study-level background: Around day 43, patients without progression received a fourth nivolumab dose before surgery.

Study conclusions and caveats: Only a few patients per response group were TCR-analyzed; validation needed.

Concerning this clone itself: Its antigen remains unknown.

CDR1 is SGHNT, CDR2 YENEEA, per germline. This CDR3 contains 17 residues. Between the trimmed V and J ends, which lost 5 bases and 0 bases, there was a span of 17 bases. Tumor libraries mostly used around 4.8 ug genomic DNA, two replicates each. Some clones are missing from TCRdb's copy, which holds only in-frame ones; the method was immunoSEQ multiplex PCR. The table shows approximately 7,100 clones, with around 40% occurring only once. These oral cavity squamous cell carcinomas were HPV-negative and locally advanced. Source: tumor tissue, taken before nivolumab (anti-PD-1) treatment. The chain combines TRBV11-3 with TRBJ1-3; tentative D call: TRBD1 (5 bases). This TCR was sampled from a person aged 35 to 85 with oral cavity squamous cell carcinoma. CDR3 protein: CASSPPAGRTSGNTIYF. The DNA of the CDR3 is TGTGCCAGCAGCCCACCGGCGGGACGGACCTCTGGAAACACCATATATTTT.